The rows below give T cell receptor beta chains drawn from one sample of a study of blood T cell repertoires in COVID-19. Sequencing used immunoSEQ multiplex PCR; TCRdb keeps in-frame clones, though not all of them. Of 200,000 to 250,000 clones listed, more than 70% were seen once; the top ten hold about 3.8%. The sample comprised peripheral blood. Source of these receptors: an elderly woman with acute or convalescent COVID-19. CDR3s include the opening cysteine and the closing phenylalanine or tryptophan.

j_gene,len,v_gene,CDR3aa
TRBJ1-1,12,TRBV3-1/TRBV3-2,CASSQGGSEAFF
TRBJ1-2,15,TRBV29-1,CSVVDRGQGNYGYTF
TRBJ1-2,14,TRBV6-6,CASSYSEANYGYTF
TRBJ1-1,15,TRBV28,CASSPVNRGYTEAFF
TRBJ1-5,16,TRBV6-2/TRBV6-3,CASSPSGGGSNQPQHF
TRBJ1-2,14,TRBV9,CASSVGTGRGGYTF
TRBJ1-4,14,TRBV3-1/TRBV3-2,CASSRGATNEKLFF
TRBJ1-2,13,TRBV12-3/TRBV12-4,CASSLGLGGGYTF
TRBJ2-5,16,TRBV27,CASSLQAGGARETQYF
TRBJ2-7,15,TRBV9,CASSVGQGAAYEQYF
TRBJ1-1,13,TRBV6-5,CASSSAHGTEAFF
TRBJ1-2,14,TRBV6-6,CASRGRDSFYGYTF
TRBJ1-6,15,TRBV5-4,CASSLAGTSSSPLHF
TRBJ2-5,14,TRBV7-9,CASSFFRNLETQYF
TRBJ2-5,14,TRBV11-3,CASRQLGTEETQYF
TRBJ1-4,17,TRBV18,CASSPPRGQGTNEKLFF
TRBJ1-1,15,TRBV9,CASSVGGIVNTEAFF
TRBJ1-4,16,TRBV5-1,CASSPTPTGVNEKLFF
TRBJ2-3,15,TRBV19,CASSPGGGSTDTQYF
TRBJ2-2,16,TRBV6-1,CASSEQGTGLTGELFF
TRBJ1-4,14,TRBV7-9,CASSLGQIYEKLFF
TRBJ1-1,14,TRBV5-1,CASSLEAGITEAFF
TRBJ2-1,16,TRBV9,CASSRGASGSYNEQFF
TRBJ1-3,11,TRBV28,CATTVGNTIYF
TRBJ2-7,15,TRBV6-2/TRBV6-3,CASSYDGTATYEQYF